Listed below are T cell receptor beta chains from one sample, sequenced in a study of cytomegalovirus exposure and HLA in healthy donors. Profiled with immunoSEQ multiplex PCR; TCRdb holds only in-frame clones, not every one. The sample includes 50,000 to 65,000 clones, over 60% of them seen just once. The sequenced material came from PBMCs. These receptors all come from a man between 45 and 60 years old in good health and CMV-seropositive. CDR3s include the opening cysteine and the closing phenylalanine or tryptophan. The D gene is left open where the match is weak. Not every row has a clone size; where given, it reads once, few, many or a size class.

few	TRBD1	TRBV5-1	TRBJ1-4	CASNRGAGLNEKLFF	TGCGCCAGCAACAGGGGCGCGGGTCTAAATGAAAAACTGTTTTTT
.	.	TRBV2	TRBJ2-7	CASKRGEYEQYF	TGTGCCAGCAAGCGTGGAGAGTACGAGCAGTACTTC
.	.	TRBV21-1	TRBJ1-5	CASSAGDRNNQPQHF	TGTGCCAGCAGCGCGGGAGACAGGAACAATCAGCCCCAGCATTTT
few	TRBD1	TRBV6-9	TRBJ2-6	CATTRQGRVFGSGANVLTF	TGTGCCACCACCCGACAGGGTAGAGTGTTCGGCTCTGGGGCCAACGTCCTGACTTTC
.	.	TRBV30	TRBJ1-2	CAWRITGSYGYTF	TGTGCCTGGAGAATAACAGGGTCCTATGGCTACACCTTC
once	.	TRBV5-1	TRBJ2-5	CASKGTPQETQYF	TGCGCCAGCAAGGGGACACCACAAGAGACCCAGTACTTC
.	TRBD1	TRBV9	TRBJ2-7	CASSVTGQGSYEQYF	TGTGCCAGCAGCGTGACGGGACAGGGATCCTACGAGCAGTACTTC
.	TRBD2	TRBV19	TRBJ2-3	CASSSPGLAGEDTQYF	TGTGCCAGTAGCTCTCCGGGACTAGCGGGGGAGGATACGCAGTATTTT
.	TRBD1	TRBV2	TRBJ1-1	CASKLTGGSNTEAFF	TGTGCCAGCAAATTGACAGGGGGCTCGAACACTGAAGCTTTCTTT
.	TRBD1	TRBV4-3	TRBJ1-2	CASSRDRGQSRDGYTF	TGCGCCAGCAGCCGGGACAGGGGGCAATCCAGAGATGGCTACACCTTC
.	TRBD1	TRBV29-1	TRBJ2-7	CSAEEGQGAGEQYF	TGCAGCGCAGAGGAGGGACAGGGCGCGGGCGAGCAGTACTTC
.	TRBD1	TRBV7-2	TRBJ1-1	CASSLGQGGYTEAFF	TGTGCCAGCAGCTTAGGACAGGGTGGTTACACTGAAGCTTTCTTT
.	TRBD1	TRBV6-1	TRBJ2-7	CASRDRGRYEQYF	TGTGCCAGCAGGGACAGGGGTAGGTACGAGCAGTACTTC
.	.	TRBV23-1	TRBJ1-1	CASSQQALAFTEAFF	TGCGCCAGCAGTCAACAGGCCTTGGCATTCACTGAAGCTTTCTTT
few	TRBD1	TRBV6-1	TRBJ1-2	CASRDRTGANYGYTF	TGTGCCAGCAGAGACCGGACAGGGGCTAACTATGGCTACACCTTC
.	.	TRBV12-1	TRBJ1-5	CASSFRRRDQPQHF	TGTGCCAGCAGCTTTCGTCGCAGGGATCAGCCCCAGCATTTT
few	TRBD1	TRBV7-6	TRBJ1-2	CASSSRDRGLDDGYTF	TGTGCCAGCAGCTCCCGGGACAGGGGCCTCGATGATGGCTACACCTTC
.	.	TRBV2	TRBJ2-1	CASSEREFSEQFF	TGTGCCAGCAGTGAACGGGAGTTTTCTGAGCAGTTCTTC
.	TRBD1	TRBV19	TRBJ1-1	CASSLGQGWGNTEAFF	TGTGCCAGTAGTCTTGGACAGGGGTGGGGTAACACTGAAGCTTTCTTT
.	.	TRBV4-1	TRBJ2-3	CASSQVAGSTDTQYF	TGCGCCAGCAGCCAAGTCGCCGGGTCCACAGATACGCAGTATTTT
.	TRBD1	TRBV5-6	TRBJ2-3	CASSFRKGAEDTQYF	TGTGCCAGCAGCTTTAGGAAGGGGGCAGAAGATACGCAGTATTTT
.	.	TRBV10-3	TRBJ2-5	CAISESTRAETQYF	TGTGCCATCAGTGAGTCGACCAGGGCAGAGACCCAGTACTTC
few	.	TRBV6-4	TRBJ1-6	CASSQYPGHNNSPLHF	TGTGCCAGCAGTCAGTATCCGGGACATAATAATTCACCCCTCCACTTT
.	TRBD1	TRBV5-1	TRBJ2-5	CASSLTGQVPIQETQYF	TGCGCCAGCAGCTTGACCGGACAGGTCCCCATCCAAGAGACCCAGTACTTC
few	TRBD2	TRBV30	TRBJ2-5	CAWSVPFGDYLYQETQYF	TGTGCCTGGAGTGTACCATTTGGGGACTACCTGTACCAAGAGACCCAGTACTTC